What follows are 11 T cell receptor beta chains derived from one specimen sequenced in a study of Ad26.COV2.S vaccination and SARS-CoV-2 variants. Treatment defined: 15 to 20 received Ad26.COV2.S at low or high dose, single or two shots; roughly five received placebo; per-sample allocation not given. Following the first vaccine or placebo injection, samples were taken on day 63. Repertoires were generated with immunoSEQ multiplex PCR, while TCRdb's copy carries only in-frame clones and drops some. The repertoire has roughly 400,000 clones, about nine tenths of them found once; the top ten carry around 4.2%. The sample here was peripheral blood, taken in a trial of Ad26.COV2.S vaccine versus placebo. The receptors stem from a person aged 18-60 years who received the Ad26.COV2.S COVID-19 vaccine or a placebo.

The CDR3 here is CASSRPTGEQETQYF. DNA for the CDR3: TGTGCCAGCAGCCGCCCGACAGGGGAACAAGAGACCCAGTACTTC. This chain uses TRBV28 with TRBJ2-5, with 8 nucleotides matching TRBD1. The CDR3 contains 15 residues. The V gene's germline CDR1 is MDHEN and CDR2 SYDVKM. Germline trimming cut 6 bases from V and 2 bases from J; bases unmatched to any gene: 8.

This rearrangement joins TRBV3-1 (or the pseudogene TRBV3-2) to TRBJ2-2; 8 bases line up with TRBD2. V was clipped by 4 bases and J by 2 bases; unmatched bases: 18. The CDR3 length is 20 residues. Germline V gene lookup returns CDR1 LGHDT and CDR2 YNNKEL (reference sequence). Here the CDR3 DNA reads TGTGCCAGCAGCCTAAAGATCAGGGGTCGACTAGCGCCAAACACCGGGGAGCTGTTTTTT. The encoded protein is CASSLKIRGRLAPNTGELFF.

The CDR3 is CASSRPQGPQYF. The CDR3 region has the DNA TGTGCCAGCAGTAGACCCCAGGGGCCCCAGTACTTC. The chain uses TRBV6-5 and TRBJ2-5; a possible D gene is TRBD1 (6 bases). Between the trimmed V and J ends, which lost 5 bases and 9 bases, there was a span of 13 bases. The CDR3 consists of 12 residues. CDR1 and CDR2 from the germline V gene are MNHEY and SVGAGI.

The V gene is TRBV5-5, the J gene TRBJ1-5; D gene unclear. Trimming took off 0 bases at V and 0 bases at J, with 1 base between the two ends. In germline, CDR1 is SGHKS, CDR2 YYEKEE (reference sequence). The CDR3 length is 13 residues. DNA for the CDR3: TGTGCCAGCAGCTTGGCTAGCAATCAGCCCCAGCATTTT. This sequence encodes CASSLASNQPQHF.

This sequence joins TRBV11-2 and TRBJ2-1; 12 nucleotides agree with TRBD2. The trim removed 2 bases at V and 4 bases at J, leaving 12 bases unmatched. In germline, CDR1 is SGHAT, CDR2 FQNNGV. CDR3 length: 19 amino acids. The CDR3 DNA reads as TGTGCCAGCAGCTTAACTCACCCGGGACTAGCGGGCTTGTACAATGAGCAGTTCTTC. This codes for CASSLTHPGLAGLYNEQFF.

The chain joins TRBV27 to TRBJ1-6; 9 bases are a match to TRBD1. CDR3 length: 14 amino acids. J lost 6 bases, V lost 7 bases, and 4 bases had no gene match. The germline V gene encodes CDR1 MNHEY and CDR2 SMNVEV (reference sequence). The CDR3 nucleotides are TGTGCCAGCAATTCACAGGGGGCTAATTCACCCCTCCACTTT. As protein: CASNSQGANSPLHF.

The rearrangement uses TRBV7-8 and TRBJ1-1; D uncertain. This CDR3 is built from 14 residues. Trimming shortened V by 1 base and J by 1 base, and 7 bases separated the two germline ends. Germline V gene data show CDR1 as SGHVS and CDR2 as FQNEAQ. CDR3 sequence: CASSLGGENTEAFF. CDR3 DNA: TGTGCCAGCAGCTTAGGAGGCGAGAACACTGAAGCTTTCTTT.

CDR3 region: CSAWGLTERESVEQYF. DNA of the CDR3: TGCAGCGCTTGGGGGCTGACGGAAAGGGAGTCTGTCGAGCAGTACTTC. V is TRBV29-1 and J is TRBJ2-7; D might be TRBD1 (6 bases). This CDR3 is 16 amino acids long. The germline V gene has CDR1 SQVTM and CDR2 ANQGSEA. Trimming stripped 7 bases from V and 6 bases from J, with 28 bases between.

The CDR3 protein is CAISEPTGGLTQYF. Here the CDR3 DNA reads TGTGCCATCAGTGAGCCGACAGGGGGTCTAACGCAGTATTTT. This chain connects TRBV10-3 to TRBJ2-3; 9 bases map to TRBD1. After removal of 2 bases from V and 9 bases from J, the junction contained 6 bases not matched to a gene. The CDR3 has 14 residues. CDR1 and CDR2 (germline): ENHRY, SYGVKD.

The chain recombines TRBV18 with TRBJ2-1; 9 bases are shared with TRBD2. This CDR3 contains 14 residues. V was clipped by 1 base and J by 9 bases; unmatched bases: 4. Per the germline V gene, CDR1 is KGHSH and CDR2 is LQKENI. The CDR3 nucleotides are TGTGCCAGCTCACCACGGCGGGAGGGCCTTGAGCAGTTCTTC. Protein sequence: CASSPRREGLEQFF.

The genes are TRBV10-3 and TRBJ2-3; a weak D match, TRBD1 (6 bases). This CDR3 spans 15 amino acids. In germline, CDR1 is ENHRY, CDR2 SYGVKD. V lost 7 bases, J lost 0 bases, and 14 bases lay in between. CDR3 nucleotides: TGTGCCATCAAATGGGGGCAGGCGAGCACAGATACGCAGTATTTT. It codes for CAIKWGQASTDTQYF.